One sample yielded the 2 T cell receptor beta chains listed below, sequenced in a study of memory CD4+ T cells and cytomegalovirus serostatus. The repertoire was sequenced with immunoSEQ multiplex PCR; TCRdb's copy has only in-frame clones and lacks some. The sample carries 46,000 or so clones, roughly three quarters recorded once. The sort gate was single viable CD3+CD4+CD8-CD45RO+ cells for memory CD4+ T cells. Material: memory CD4+ T cells from blood. The source of these receptors is an adult in good health and CMV-seronegative.

The sample holds a few counts of this clone. V and J are TRBV28 and TRBJ1-5, with D possibly matching TRBD1 (6 bases). The CDR3 is made up of 17 amino acids. From germline, CDR1 is MDHEN and CDR2 SYDVKM. Between the trimmed V and J ends, which lost 5 bases and 4 bases, there was a span of 21 bases. The CDR3: CASSPPRGGRRNQPQHF. Here the CDR3 DNA reads TGTGCCAGCAGTCCTCCGAGGGGGGGGCGAAGGAATCAGCCCCAGCATTTT.

The rearrangement uses TRBV4-1 and TRBJ1-2; tentatively, D is TRBD1 (5 bases). CDR1 is MGHRA, CDR2 YSYEKL, per germline. The CDR3 loop spans 14 amino acids. V lost 1 base, J lost 7 bases, and 13 bases lay in between. The CDR3 sequence: CASSQGSKGPGYTF. The CDR3 DNA follows: TGCGCCAGCAGCCAAGGGTCTAAGGGGCCTGGCTACACCTTC.